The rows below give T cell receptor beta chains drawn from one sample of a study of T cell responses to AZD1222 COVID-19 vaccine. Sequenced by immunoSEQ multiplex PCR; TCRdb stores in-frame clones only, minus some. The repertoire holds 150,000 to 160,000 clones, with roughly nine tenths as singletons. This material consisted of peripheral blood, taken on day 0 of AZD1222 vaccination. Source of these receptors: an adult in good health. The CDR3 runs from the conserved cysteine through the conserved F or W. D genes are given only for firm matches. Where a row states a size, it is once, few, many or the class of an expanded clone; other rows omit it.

cdr3_aa: CASSQGQGSEKLFF; cdr3_nt: TGTGCCAGCAGCCAAGGGCAGGGCAGTGAAAAACTGTTTTTT; d_call: -; v_call: TRBV4-2; clone_size: -; j_call: TRBJ1-4
cdr3_aa: CASRNRRSGEGEKLFF; cdr3_nt: TGTGCCAGCAGAAATCGACGGTCTGGGGAGGGTGAAAAACTGTTTTTT; d_call: -; v_call: TRBV28; clone_size: -; j_call: TRBJ1-4
cdr3_aa: CASSPSQGETQYF; cdr3_nt: TGTGCCAGCAGCCCTAGCCAAGGGGAGACCCAGTACTTC; d_call: -; v_call: TRBV7-9; clone_size: -; j_call: TRBJ2-5
cdr3_aa: CASSYSPGDTEAFF; cdr3_nt: TGTGCCAGCAGTTACTCGCCCGGGGACACTGAAGCTTTCTTT; d_call: -; v_call: TRBV6-6; clone_size: -; j_call: TRBJ1-1
cdr3_aa: CASSPREGADNYGYTF; cdr3_nt: TGTGCCAGCTCACCTCGGGAGGGAGCGGACAACTATGGCTACACCTTC; d_call: -; v_call: TRBV18; clone_size: -; j_call: TRBJ1-2
cdr3_aa: CASSLQGGSTEAFF; cdr3_nt: TGTGCCAGCAGCCTTCAAGGAGGGTCCACTGAAGCTTTCTTT; d_call: -; v_call: TRBV7-8; clone_size: -; j_call: TRBJ1-1
cdr3_aa: CASSSLGQKLAYGYTF; cdr3_nt: TGTGCCAGCAGCTCCTTGGGACAGAAGCTGGCCTATGGCTACACCTTC; d_call: TRBD1; v_call: TRBV11-2; clone_size: few; j_call: TRBJ1-2
cdr3_aa: CASSYSSNLNTEAFF; cdr3_nt: TGTGCCAGCAGTTACTCCTCGAACCTGAACACTGAAGCTTTCTTT; d_call: -; v_call: TRBV6-5; clone_size: -; j_call: TRBJ1-1
cdr3_aa: CASSSRQSLNTEAFF; cdr3_nt: TGTGCCAGCAGCTCGAGACAGTCCCTGAACACTGAAGCTTTCTTT; d_call: -; v_call: TRBV13; clone_size: -; j_call: TRBJ1-1
cdr3_aa: CASSFGGSGNTIYF; cdr3_nt: TGTGCCAGCAGCTTTGGGGGCTCTGGAAACACCATATATTTT; d_call: -; v_call: TRBV13; clone_size: -; j_call: TRBJ1-3
cdr3_aa: CASSAGGLTGGYTF; cdr3_nt: TGTGCCAGCAGCGCCGGGGGGTTAACGGGAGGCTACACCTTC; d_call: -; v_call: TRBV9; clone_size: -; j_call: TRBJ1-2
cdr3_aa: CASSLDGYDADTQYF; cdr3_nt: TGCGCCAGCAGCTTGGATGGCTATGATGCAGATACGCAGTATTTT; d_call: -; v_call: TRBV5-1; clone_size: once; j_call: TRBJ2-3
cdr3_aa: CASSRDRVVSYTF; cdr3_nt: TGTGCCAGCAGCCGGGACAGGGTAGTTAGCTACACCTTC; d_call: TRBD1; v_call: TRBV7-8; clone_size: -; j_call: TRBJ1-2
cdr3_aa: CASSIRDRGEKLFF; cdr3_nt: TGTGCCAGCAGTATCCGGGACAGGGGAGAAAAACTGTTTTTT; d_call: TRBD1; v_call: TRBV6-5; clone_size: -; j_call: TRBJ1-4
cdr3_aa: CASSQGEYYEQYF; cdr3_nt: TGTGCCAGCAGCCAAGGAGAATACTACGAGCAGTACTTC; d_call: -; v_call: TRBV12-3/TRBV12-4; clone_size: few; j_call: TRBJ2-7
cdr3_aa: CASSETVGIGTGELFF; cdr3_nt: TGCGCCAGCAGTGAAACGGTCGGGATCGGGACCGGGGAGCTGTTTTTT; d_call: -; v_call: TRBV10-2; clone_size: -; j_call: TRBJ2-2
cdr3_aa: CASSQDYPRQENTEAFF; cdr3_nt: TGCGCCAGCAGCCAAGATTACCCACGACAGGAGAACACTGAAGCTTTCTTT; d_call: -; v_call: TRBV4-3; clone_size: few; j_call: TRBJ1-1
cdr3_aa: CASSLLRQAQETQYF; cdr3_nt: TGTGCCAGCAGCTTACTCAGACAGGCCCAAGAGACCCAGTACTTC; d_call: -; v_call: TRBV11-3; clone_size: -; j_call: TRBJ2-5
cdr3_aa: CASSPGTGLGYTF; cdr3_nt: TGTGCCAGCAGCCCCGGGACAGGGTTAGGCTACACCTTC; d_call: TRBD1; v_call: TRBV7-2; clone_size: -; j_call: TRBJ1-2
cdr3_aa: CAISERGDQPQHF; cdr3_nt: TGTGCCATCAGTGAAAGGGGGGATCAGCCCCAGCATTTT; d_call: -; v_call: TRBV10-3; clone_size: -; j_call: TRBJ1-5
cdr3_aa: CASSEWGSYNEQFF; cdr3_nt: TGTGCCAGCAGTGAATGGGGCTCCTACAATGAGCAGTTCTTC; d_call: -; v_call: TRBV25-1; clone_size: -; j_call: TRBJ2-1
cdr3_aa: CASSRGTGTGGYTF; cdr3_nt: TGCGCCAGCAGCCGAGGAACAGGGACAGGCGGCTACACCTTC; d_call: TRBD1; v_call: TRBV4-3; clone_size: -; j_call: TRBJ1-2
cdr3_aa: CASSLLDPDYNSPLHF; cdr3_nt: TGTGCCAGCAGTTTGCTGGATCCGGACTATAATTCACCCCTCCACTTT; d_call: -; v_call: TRBV28; clone_size: -; j_call: TRBJ1-6
cdr3_aa: CASSYLRQGSLSYNSPLHF; cdr3_nt: TGTGCCAGCAGTTACCTTCGGCAGGGAAGCCTCTCCTATAATTCACCCCTCCACTTT; d_call: -; v_call: TRBV6-2/TRBV6-3; clone_size: few; j_call: TRBJ1-6
cdr3_aa: CASSLVGSNYGYTF; cdr3_nt: TGTGCCAGCAGCTTAGTCGGGTCTAACTATGGCTACACCTTC; d_call: -; v_call: TRBV5-4; clone_size: -; j_call: TRBJ1-2
cdr3_aa: CASSSGHQGRGTSTDTQYF; cdr3_nt: TGTGCCAGCAGCTCGGGACACCAAGGGCGGGGAACTAGCACAGATACGCAGTATTTT; d_call: -; v_call: TRBV28; clone_size: -; j_call: TRBJ2-3
cdr3_aa: CASSVGGTTSTDTQYF; cdr3_nt: TGTGCCAGCAGCGTAGGGGGCACCACTAGCACAGATACGCAGTATTTT; d_call: -; v_call: TRBV9; clone_size: -; j_call: TRBJ2-3
cdr3_aa: CASSSASGAGELFF; cdr3_nt: TGTGCCAGCAGTTCGGCTAGCGGGGCTGGGGAGCTGTTTTTT; d_call: TRBD2; v_call: TRBV28; clone_size: -; j_call: TRBJ2-2
cdr3_aa: CASSLGAIDEQFF; cdr3_nt: TGTGCCAGCAGCTTAGGGGCGATCGATGAGCAGTTCTTC; d_call: -; v_call: TRBV7-9; clone_size: -; j_call: TRBJ2-1
cdr3_aa: CASSDRDGEQYF; cdr3_nt: TGTGCCAGCAGCGACAGGGACGGCGAGCAGTACTTC; d_call: TRBD1; v_call: TRBV3-1/TRBV3-2; clone_size: -; j_call: TRBJ2-7
cdr3_aa: CASSLDYRVHEQYF; cdr3_nt: TGCGCCAGCAGCTTGGATTACAGGGTCCACGAGCAGTACTTC; d_call: -; v_call: TRBV5-1; clone_size: -; j_call: TRBJ2-7
cdr3_aa: CASSQGLLDRGPEAFF; cdr3_nt: TGTGCCAGCAGCCAAGGGCTCCTGGACAGGGGCCCTGAAGCTTTCTTT; d_call: TRBD1; v_call: TRBV3-1/TRBV3-2; clone_size: once; j_call: TRBJ1-1
cdr3_aa: CASSRTGGDSRLNYGYTF; cdr3_nt: TGTGCCAGCAGTCGTACAGGGGGCGACTCCAGATTAAACTATGGCTACACCTTC; d_call: TRBD1; v_call: TRBV28; clone_size: -; j_call: TRBJ1-2
cdr3_aa: CASSVATQPTYEQYF; cdr3_nt: TGTGCCAGCAGCGTCGCCACCCAACCTACCTACGAGCAGTACTTC; d_call: -; v_call: TRBV9; clone_size: -; j_call: TRBJ2-7
cdr3_aa: CASISPMGGISNQPQHF; cdr3_nt: TGTGCCAGCATCTCCCCAATGGGGGGAATAAGCAATCAGCCCCAGCATTTT; d_call: -; v_call: TRBV28; clone_size: -; j_call: TRBJ1-5
cdr3_aa: CASSQENRLSTDTQYF; cdr3_nt: TGCGCCAGCAGCCAAGAGAACAGGCTCTCGACAGATACGCAGTATTTT; d_call: -; v_call: TRBV4-1; clone_size: -; j_call: TRBJ2-3
cdr3_aa: CASSQAGEREAFF; cdr3_nt: TGCGCCAGCAGCCAAGCTGGGGAACGGGAAGCTTTCTTT; d_call: -; v_call: TRBV4-1; clone_size: -; j_call: TRBJ1-1
cdr3_aa: CASSLNRVGNEQFF; cdr3_nt: TGTGCCAGCAGCCTCAACCGGGTGGGTAATGAGCAGTTCTTC; d_call: -; v_call: TRBV7-2; clone_size: -; j_call: TRBJ2-1